The source of this T cell receptor (beta chain) is a study of OX40 agonist ivuxolimab in advanced cancers. The wider study: Ivuxolimab doses were 0.01, 0.1, 0.3, 1.5, 3 or 10 mg/kg every 2 weeks.

CDR3 length: 17 amino acids. With 5 bases removed from V and 2 bases from J, the gap between germline ends came to 22 bases. CDR1 and CDR2 (germline): MDHEN, SYDVKM. TCRdb's copy holds only in-frame clones and misses some; the assay was immunoSEQ multiplex PCR. Here the sample spans over 65,000 clones, 70% to 85% being singletons. Findings and caveats of the study: In general, CD8+ T cells held more expanded clones than CD4+ did, on average. Not determined was the antigen specificity of the expanded peripheral T cells.

To note about this clone: Its antigen is unknown.

The starting material was CD4+ or CD8+ T cells sorted from blood, obtained in a trial of the OX40 agonist ivuxolimab. The rearrangement links TRBV28 to TRBJ2-7, with D perhaps being TRBD1 or TRBD2 (5 bases each). The receptor was derived from an adult with an advanced solid tumor such as melanoma, head and neck, liver or kidney cancer. Written as DNA, the CDR3 is TGTGCCAGCAGTGGGTGGGGGATGGGCAGATCCCCCTACGAGCAGTACTTC. Protein: CASSGWGMGRSPYEQYF.